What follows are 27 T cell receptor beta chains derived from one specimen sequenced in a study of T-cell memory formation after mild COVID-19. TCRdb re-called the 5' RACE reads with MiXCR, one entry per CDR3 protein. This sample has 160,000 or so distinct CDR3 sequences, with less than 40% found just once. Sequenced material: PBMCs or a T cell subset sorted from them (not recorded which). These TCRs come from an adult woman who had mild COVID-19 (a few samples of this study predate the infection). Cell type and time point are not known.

CDR3 region: CASSLDLSNEQFF. The CDR3 bases are TGTGCCAGCAGCTTAGATCTATCGAATGAGCAGTTCTTC. The gene calls are TRBV7-2 and TRBJ2-1; D gene unclear. The V and J ends lost 1 base and 7 bases respectively, with 8 bases between them. Germline lookup yields CDR1 SGHTA and CDR2 FQGNSA. This CDR3 has 13 residues.

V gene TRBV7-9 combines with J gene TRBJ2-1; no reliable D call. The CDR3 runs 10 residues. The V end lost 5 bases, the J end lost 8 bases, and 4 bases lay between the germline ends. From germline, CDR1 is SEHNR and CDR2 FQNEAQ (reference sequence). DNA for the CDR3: TGTGCCAGCAGCGTCGATGAGCAGTTCTTC. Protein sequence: CASSVDEQFF.

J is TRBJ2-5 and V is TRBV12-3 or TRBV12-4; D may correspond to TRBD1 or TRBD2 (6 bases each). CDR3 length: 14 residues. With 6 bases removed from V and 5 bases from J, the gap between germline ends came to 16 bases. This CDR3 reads CASSFGGGGETQYF. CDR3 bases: TGTGCCAGCAGCTTTGGTGGAGGGGGGGAGACCCAGTACTTC.

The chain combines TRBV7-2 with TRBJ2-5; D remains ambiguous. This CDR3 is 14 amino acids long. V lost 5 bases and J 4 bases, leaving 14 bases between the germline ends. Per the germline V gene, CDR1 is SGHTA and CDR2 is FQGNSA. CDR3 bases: TGTGCCAGCAGCCGAGACTTCTTTGGAGAGACCCAGTACTTC. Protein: CASSRDFFGETQYF.

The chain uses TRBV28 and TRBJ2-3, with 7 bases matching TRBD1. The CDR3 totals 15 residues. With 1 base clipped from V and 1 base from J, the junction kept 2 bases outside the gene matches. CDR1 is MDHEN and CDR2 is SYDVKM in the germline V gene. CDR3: CASSLSGQGTDTQYF. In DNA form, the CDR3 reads TGTGCCAGCAGTTTATCTGGACAGGGCACAGATACGCAGTATTTT.

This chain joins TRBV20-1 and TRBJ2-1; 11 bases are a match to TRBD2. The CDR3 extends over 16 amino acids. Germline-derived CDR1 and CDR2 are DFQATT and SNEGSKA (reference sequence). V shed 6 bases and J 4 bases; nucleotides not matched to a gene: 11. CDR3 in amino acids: CSARPTSGVHYNEQFF. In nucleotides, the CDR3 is TGCAGTGCACGCCCGACTAGCGGGGTCCATTACAATGAGCAGTTCTTC.

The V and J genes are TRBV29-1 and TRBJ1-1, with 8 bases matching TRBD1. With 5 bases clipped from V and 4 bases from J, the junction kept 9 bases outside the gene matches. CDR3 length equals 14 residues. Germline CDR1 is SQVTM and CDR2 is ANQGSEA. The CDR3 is CSVLPGGAGTEAFF. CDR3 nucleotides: TGCAGCGTTTTACCAGGGGGCGCGGGCACTGAAGCTTTCTTT.

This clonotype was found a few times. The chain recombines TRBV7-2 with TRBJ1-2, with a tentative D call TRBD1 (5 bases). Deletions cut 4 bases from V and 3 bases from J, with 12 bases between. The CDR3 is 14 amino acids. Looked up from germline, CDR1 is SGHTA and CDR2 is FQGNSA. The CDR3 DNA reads TGTGCCAGCAGCTCCGACAGTTCTGACTATGGCTACACCTTC. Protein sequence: CASSSDSSDYGYTF.

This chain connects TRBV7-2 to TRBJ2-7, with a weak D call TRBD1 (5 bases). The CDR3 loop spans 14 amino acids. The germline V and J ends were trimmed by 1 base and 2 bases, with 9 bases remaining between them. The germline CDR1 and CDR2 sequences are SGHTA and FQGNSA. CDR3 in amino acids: CASSLVLTAYEQYF. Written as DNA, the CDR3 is TGTGCCAGCAGCTTAGTGCTGACAGCCTACGAGCAGTACTTC.

CDR3 loop: CASSFLQGNTEAFF. The CDR3 region has the DNA TGTGCCAGCAGTTTCCTACAGGGAAACACTGAAGCTTTCTTT. The chain recombines TRBV27 with TRBJ1-1, with D possibly matching TRBD1 (6 bases). Germline CDR1 reads MNHEY; CDR2 reads SMNVEV (reference sequence). This CDR3 contains 14 residues. V lost 3 bases and J lost 2, with 10 bases in between.

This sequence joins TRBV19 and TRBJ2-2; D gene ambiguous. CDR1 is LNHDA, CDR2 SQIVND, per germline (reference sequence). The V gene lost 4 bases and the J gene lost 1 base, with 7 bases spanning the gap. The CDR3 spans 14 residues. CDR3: CASSTLGNTGELFF. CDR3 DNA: TGTGCCAGTAGTACGCTGGGGAACACCGGGGAGCTGTTTTTT.

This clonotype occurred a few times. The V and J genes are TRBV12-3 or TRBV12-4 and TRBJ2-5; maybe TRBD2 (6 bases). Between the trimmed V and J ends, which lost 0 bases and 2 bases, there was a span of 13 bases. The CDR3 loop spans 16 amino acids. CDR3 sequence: CASSLARRVGQETQYF. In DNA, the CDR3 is TGTGCCAGCAGTTTAGCACGGAGGGTAGGGCAAGAGACCCAGTACTTC.

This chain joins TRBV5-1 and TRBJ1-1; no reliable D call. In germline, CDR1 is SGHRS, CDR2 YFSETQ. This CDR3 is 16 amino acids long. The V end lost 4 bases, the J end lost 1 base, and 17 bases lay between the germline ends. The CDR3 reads CASSPGSFGRNTEAFF. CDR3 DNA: TGCGCCAGCAGCCCCGGAAGTTTTGGCAGGAACACTGAAGCTTTCTTT.

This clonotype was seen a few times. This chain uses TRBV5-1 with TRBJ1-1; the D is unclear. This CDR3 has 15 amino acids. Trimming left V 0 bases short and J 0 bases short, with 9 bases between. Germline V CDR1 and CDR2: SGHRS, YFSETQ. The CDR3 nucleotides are TGCGCCAGCAGCTTGGCCGGGGAAATGAACACTGAAGCTTTCTTT. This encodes CASSLAGEMNTEAFF.

DNA of the CDR3: TGTGCCACCAGCCTGGACAGGGTCTCTGGAAACACCATATATTTT. Amino acids: CATSLDRVSGNTIYF. V is TRBV15 and J is TRBJ1-3; 8 bases map to TRBD1. V gave up 5 bases and J gave up 0 bases; unmatched junction bases: 3. CDR1 is LNHNV, CDR2 YYDKDF, per germline (reference sequence). This CDR3 has 15 residues. The whole variable domain, remainder taken from reference TRBV15 and TRBJ1-3, is DAMVIQNPRYQVTQFGKPVTLSCSQTLNHNVMYWYQQKSSQAPKLLFHYYDKDFNNEADTPDNFQSRRPNTSFCFLDIRSPGLGDTAMYLCATSLDRVSGNTIYFGEGSWLTVV.

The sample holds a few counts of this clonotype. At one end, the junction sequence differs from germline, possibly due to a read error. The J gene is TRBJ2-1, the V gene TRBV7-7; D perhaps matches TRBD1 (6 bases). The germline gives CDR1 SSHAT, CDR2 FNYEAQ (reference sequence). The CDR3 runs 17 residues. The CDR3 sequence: CASSAGASGARYNEQFF. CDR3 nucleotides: TGTGCTAGCAGCGCAGGGGCGAGCGGAGCACGATACAATGAGCAGTTCTTC. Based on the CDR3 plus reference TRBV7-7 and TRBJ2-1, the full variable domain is GAGVSQSPRYKVTKRGQDVTLRCDPISSHATLYWYQQALGQGPEFLTYFNYEAQPDKSGLPSDRFSAERPEGSISTLTIQRTEQRDSAMYRCASSAGASGARYNEQFFGPGTRLTVL.

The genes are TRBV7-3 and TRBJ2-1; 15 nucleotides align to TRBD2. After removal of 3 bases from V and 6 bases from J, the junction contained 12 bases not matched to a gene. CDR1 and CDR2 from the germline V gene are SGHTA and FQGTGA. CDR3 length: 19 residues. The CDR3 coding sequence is TGTGCCAGCAGCTTGCGCCCTGGACTAGCGGGGGGGCGGAGCAATGAGCAGTTCTTC. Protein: CASSLRPGLAGGRSNEQFF. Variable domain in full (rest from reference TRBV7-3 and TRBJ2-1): GAGVSQTPSNKVTEKGKYVELRCDPISGHTALYWYRQSLGQGPEFLIYFQGTGAADDSGLPNDRFFAVRPEGSVSTLKIQRTERGDSAVYLCASSLRPGLAGGRSNEQFFGPGTRLTVL.

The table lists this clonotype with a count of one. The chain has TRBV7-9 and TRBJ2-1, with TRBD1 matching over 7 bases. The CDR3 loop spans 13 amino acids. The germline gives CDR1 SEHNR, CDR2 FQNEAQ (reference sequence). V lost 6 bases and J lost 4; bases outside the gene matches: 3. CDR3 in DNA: TGTGCCAGCAGATCGACAGGGTACAATGAGCAGTTCTTC. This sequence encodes CASRSTGYNEQFF.

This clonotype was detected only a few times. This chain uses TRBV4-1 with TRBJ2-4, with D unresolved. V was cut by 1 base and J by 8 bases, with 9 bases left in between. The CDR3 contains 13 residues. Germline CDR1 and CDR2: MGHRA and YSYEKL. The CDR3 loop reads CASSQVGSDIQYF. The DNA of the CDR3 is TGCGCCAGCAGCCAAGTGGGGTCGGACATTCAGTACTTC.

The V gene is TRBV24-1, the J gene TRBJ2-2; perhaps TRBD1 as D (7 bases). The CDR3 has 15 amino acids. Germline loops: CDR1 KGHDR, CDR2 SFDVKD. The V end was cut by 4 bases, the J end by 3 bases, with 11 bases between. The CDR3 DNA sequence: TGTGCCACCAGTGACCCAGGGGGGCACACCGGGGAGCTGTTTTTT. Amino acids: CATSDPGGHTGELFF.

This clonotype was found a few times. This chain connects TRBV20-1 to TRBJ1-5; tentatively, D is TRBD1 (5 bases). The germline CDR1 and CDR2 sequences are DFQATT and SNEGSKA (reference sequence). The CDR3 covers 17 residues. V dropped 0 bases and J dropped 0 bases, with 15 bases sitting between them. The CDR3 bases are TGCAGTGCTAGAGATCCGGGGCAGAGGAATAGCAATCAGCCCCAGCATTTT. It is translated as CSARDPGQRNSNQPQHF.

CDR3 protein: CASATSEGNTEAFF. Here the CDR3 DNA reads TGTGCTAGCGCCACTTCTGAGGGGAACACTGAAGCTTTCTTT. The chain employs TRBV12-5 and TRBJ1-1; D gene uncertain. CDR3 size: 14 residues. Germline lookup yields CDR1 LGHNT and CDR2 FRNRAP. The V end was cut by 9 bases, the J end by 1 base, with 15 bases between.

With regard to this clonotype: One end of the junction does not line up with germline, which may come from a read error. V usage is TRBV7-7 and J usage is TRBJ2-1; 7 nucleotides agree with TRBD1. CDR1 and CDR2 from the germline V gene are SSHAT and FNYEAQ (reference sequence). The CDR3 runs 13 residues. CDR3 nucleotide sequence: TGTGCTAGCAGCCCCCGTAGGGGGCATGAGCAGTTCTTC. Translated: CASSPRRGHEQFF.

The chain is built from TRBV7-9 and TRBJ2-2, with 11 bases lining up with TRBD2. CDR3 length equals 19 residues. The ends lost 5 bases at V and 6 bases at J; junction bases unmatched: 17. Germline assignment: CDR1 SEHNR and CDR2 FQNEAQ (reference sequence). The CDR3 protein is CASSPTSGRFSRDPGELFF. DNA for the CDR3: TGTGCCAGCAGCCCAACTAGCGGGAGATTTTCCCGAGACCCCGGGGAGCTGTTTTTT.

The CDR3 loop reads CASSQGITYEQYF. The CDR3 nucleotides are TGTGCCAGCAGCCAGGGAATAACCTACGAGCAGTACTTC. V and J are TRBV4-2 and TRBJ2-7; D is undetermined. Germline V gene data show CDR1 as LGHNA and CDR2 as YNFKEQ. V dropped 3 bases and J dropped 2 bases, with 8 bases sitting between them. This CDR3 has 13 amino acids.

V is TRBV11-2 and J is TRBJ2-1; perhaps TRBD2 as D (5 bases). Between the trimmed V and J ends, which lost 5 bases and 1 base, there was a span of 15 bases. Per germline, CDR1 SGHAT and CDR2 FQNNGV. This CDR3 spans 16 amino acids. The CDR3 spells CASSGGAAQSYNEQFF. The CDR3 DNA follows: TGTGCCAGCAGCGGAGGTGCGGCCCAGTCCTACAATGAGCAGTTCTTC.

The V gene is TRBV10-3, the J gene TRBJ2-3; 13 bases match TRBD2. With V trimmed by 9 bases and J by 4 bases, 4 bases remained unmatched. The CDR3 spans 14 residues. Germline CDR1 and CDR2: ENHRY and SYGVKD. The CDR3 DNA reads TGTGCCATGGCGACTAGCGGGAGGTCAGATACGCAGTATTTT. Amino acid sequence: CAMATSGRSDTQYF.